This is a list of T cell receptor beta chains from one sample in a study of T cell changes during pregnancy in multiple sclerosis. Here immunoSEQ multiplex PCR was the method, and the copy in TCRdb shows in-frame clones only, minus some. Of 65,000 to 85,000 clones in the sample, roughly 90% were seen once. The material was peripheral blood, obtained in the first trimester of pregnancy. Receptors originate from a female donor in good health, enrolled as a control in a pregnancy study. The CDR3 runs from the conserved cysteine through the conserved F or W. The D gene is left open where the match is weak. Part of the rows lack a size; the others show once, few, many or a class for expanded clones.

size | J | V | D | CDR3 | DNA
. | TRBJ2-2 | TRBV19 | . | CASSSREAGELFF | TGTGCCAGTAGTAGCAGGGAGGCCGGGGAGCTGTTTTTT
. | TRBJ2-2 | TRBV10-2 | . | CASSRDYTGELFF | TGCGCCAGCAGTCGGGACTACACCGGGGAGCTGTTTTTT
. | TRBJ1-1 | TRBV19 | TRBD1 | CASSSVGTVNTEAFF | TGTGCCAGTAGTTCAGTCGGGACAGTCAACACTGAAGCTTTCTTT
few | TRBJ2-3 | TRBV10-3 | TRBD2 | CAISSAGGHGDTQYF | TGTGCCATCTCTTCAGCGGGGGGGCATGGGGATACGCAGTATTTT
. | TRBJ2-5 | TRBV5-1 | TRBD2 | CASSAGLVTKETQYF | TGCGCCAGCAGCGCCGGACTAGTCACAAAAGAGACCCAGTACTTC
. | TRBJ2-2 | TRBV6-1 | TRBD2 | CASSVRLAGGSANTGELFF | TGTGCCAGCAGTGTCCGACTAGCGGGAGGATCCGCGAACACCGGGGAGCTGTTTTTT
. | TRBJ1-2 | TRBV6-1 | . | CASSGRTVQSYYGYTF | TGTGCCAGCAGTGGTAGGACAGTTCAGTCCTACTATGGCTACACCTTC
. | TRBJ2-1 | TRBV9 | TRBD2 | CASSLRTSGGSEQFF | TGTGCCAGCAGCCTTCGGACTAGTGGGGGGAGTGAGCAGTTCTTC
. | TRBJ1-5 | TRBV7-2 | . | CASSLEPVGGGQPQHF | TGTGCCAGCAGCTTAGAACCGGTGGGGGGGGGTCAGCCCCAGCATTTT
. | TRBJ2-6 | TRBV5-5 | TRBD2 | CASSKLAGVGANVLTF | TGTGCCAGCAGCAAACTAGCGGGGGTGGGGGCCAACGTCCTGACTTTC
once | TRBJ2-6 | TRBV7-2 | . | CASSLAPLSGANVLTF | TGTGCCAGCAGCTTAGCCCCCCTCTCTGGGGCCAACGTCCTGACTTTC
. | TRBJ1-6 | TRBV7-8 | . | CASSLVQGNSPLHF | TGTGCCAGCAGCTTAGTGCAGGGAAATTCACCCCTCCACTTT
. | TRBJ1-1 | TRBV29-1 | TRBD1 | CSVGIQGDTEAFF | TGCAGCGTTGGAATACAGGGGGACACTGAAGCTTTCTTT
. | TRBJ1-5 | TRBV28 | TRBD1 | CASTPGTGWFGPQHF | TGTGCCAGCACCCCCGGGACAGGGTGGTTTGGGCCCCAGCATTTT
. | TRBJ2-5 | TRBV28 | . | CASQETNLGETQYF | TGTGCCAGCCAAGAGACCAACCTAGGAGAGACCCAGTACTTC
. | TRBJ2-5 | TRBV21-1 | . | CASSKKEREGPETQYF | TGTGCCAGCAGCAAAAAAGAGCGGGAGGGCCCCGAGACCCAGTACTTC
. | TRBJ1-1 | TRBV7-2 | TRBD1 | CANLWQGADTEAFF | TGTGCCAACCTGTGGCAGGGGGCTGACACTGAAGCTTTCTTT
. | TRBJ1-5 | TRBV19 | . | CASKWGGHQPQHF | TGTGCCAGTAAATGGGGCGGTCATCAGCCCCAGCATTTT
. | TRBJ1-1 | TRBV11-2 | TRBD1 | CASSRDRNTEAFF | TGTGCCAGCAGCCGGGACAGGAACACTGAAGCTTTCTTT
. | TRBJ2-5 | TRBV5-4 | TRBD2 | CASSPGGETQYF | TGTGCCAGCAGCCCGGGGGGGGAGACCCAGTACTTC
. | TRBJ1-1 | TRBV29-1 | TRBD1 | CSVVLDRATEAFF | TGCAGCGTTGTCTTGGACAGGGCCACTGAAGCTTTCTTT
. | TRBJ1-1 | TRBV5-8 | . | CASRRSVNTEAFF | TGTGCCAGCCGAAGAAGCGTGAACACTGAAGCTTTCTTT
. | TRBJ2-7 | TRBV28 | TRBD1 | CASSWDSSYEQYF | TGTGCCAGCAGTTGGGACAGCTCCTACGAGCAGTACTTC
. | TRBJ2-7 | TRBV29-1 | . | CSVEGGRAYEQYF | TGCAGCGTTGAGGGCGGGCGGGCCTACGAGCAGTACTTC
. | TRBJ2-3 | TRBV9 | TRBD2 | CASSATLQIAGGTDTQYF | TGTGCCAGCAGCGCGACCCTACAGATAGCGGGGGGGACAGATACGCAGTATTTT
. | TRBJ1-2 | TRBV19 | . | CASSIQGLSIHDLNYGYTF | TGTGCCAGTAGTATACAGGGGCTCTCCATACACGACCTTAACTATGGCTACACCTTC
. | TRBJ1-2 | TRBV18 | TRBD1 | CASSPPGQGARGYTF | TGTGCCAGCTCACCACCGGGACAGGGGGCGAGAGGCTACACCTTC
. | TRBJ1-1 | TRBV28 | . | CASTRAGLMNTEAFF | TGTGCCAGCACAAGGGCAGGGTTAATGAACACTGAAGCTTTCTTT
once | TRBJ2-3 | TRBV5-1 | TRBD1 | CASSLLGQGAYTDTQYF | TGCGCCAGCAGCTTGCTGGGACAGGGGGCCTACACAGATACGCAGTATTTT
. | TRBJ2-6 | TRBV14 | . | CASSQGGAPGANVLTF | TGTGCCAGCAGCCAGGGTGGAGCCCCTGGGGCCAACGTCCTGACTTTC
. | TRBJ1-2 | TRBV5-1 | TRBD1 | CASSTTGQSDYGYTF | TGCGCCAGCAGCACGACGGGACAGAGTGACTATGGCTACACCTTC
. | TRBJ1-2 | TRBV6-5 | . | CASSYVRLSYLGYTF | TGTGCCAGCAGTTACGTGCGCCTTTCCTATCTTGGCTACACCTTC
. | TRBJ2-2 | TRBV14 | . | CASSQEVFQGVDTGELFF | TGTGCCAGCAGCCAAGAAGTATTTCAAGGGGTGGACACCGGGGAGCTGTTTTTT